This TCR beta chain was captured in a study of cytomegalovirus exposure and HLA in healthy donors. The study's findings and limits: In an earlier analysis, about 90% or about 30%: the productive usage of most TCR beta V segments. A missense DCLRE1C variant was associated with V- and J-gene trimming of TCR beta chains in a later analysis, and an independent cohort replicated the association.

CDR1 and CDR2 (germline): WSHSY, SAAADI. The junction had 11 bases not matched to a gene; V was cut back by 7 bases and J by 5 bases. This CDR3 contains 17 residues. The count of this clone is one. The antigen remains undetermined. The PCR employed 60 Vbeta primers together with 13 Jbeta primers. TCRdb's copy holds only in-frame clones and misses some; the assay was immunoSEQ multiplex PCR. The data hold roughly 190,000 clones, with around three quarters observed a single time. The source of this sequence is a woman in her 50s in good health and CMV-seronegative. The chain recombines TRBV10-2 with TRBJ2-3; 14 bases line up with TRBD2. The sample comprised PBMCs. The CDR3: CASIDSGLAGGVDTQYF. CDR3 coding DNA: TGCGCCAGCATTGACTCCGGACTAGCGGGGGGCGTAGATACGCAGTATTTT.